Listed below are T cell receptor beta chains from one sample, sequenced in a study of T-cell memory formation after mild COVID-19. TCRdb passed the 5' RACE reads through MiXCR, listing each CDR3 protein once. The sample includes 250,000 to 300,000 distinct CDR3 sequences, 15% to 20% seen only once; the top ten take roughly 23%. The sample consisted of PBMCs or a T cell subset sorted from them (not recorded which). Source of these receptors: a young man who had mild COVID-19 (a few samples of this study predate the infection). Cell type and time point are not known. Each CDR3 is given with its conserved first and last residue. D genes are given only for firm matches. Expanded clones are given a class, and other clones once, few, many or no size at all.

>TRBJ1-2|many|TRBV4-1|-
CASSQGDGYTF
TGCGCCAGCAGCCAAGGGGATGGCTACACCTTC
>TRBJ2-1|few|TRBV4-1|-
CASSHADRSNEQFF
TGCGCCAGCAGCCATGCCGACAGGTCCAATGAGCAGTTCTTC
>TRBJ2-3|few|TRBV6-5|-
CASSSPPGTRTDTQYF
TGTGCCAGCAGTTCACCCCCCGGGACCCGCACAGATACGCAGTATTTT
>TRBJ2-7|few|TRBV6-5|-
CASSYTGGDPNEQYF
TGTGCCAGCAGTTATACTGGTGGTGATCCGAACGAGCAGTACTTC
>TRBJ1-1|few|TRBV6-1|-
CASSEFGNGKAFF
TGTGCCAGCAGTGAATTCGGCAACGGTAAAGCTTTCTTT
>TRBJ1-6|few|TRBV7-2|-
CASSSRDPSSYNSPLHF
TGTGCCAGCAGTAGCCGGGACCCAAGCTCCTATAATTCACCCCTCCACTTT
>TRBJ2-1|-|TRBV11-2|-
CASSLDDTFSNEQFF
TGTGCCAGCAGCTTAGATGATACATTCTCCAATGAGCAGTTCTTC
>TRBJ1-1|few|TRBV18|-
CASSPAASLNTEAFF
TGTGCCAGCTCACCCGCCGCCAGCCTGAACACTGAAGCTTTCTTT
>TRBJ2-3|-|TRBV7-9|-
CASSFLGASTDTQYF
TGTGCCAGCAGCTTTTTGGGGGCAAGCACAGATACGCAGTATTTT
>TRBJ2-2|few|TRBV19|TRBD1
CASSQGGQGMTGELFF
TGTGCCAGTAGCCAGGGAGGACAGGGGATGACCGGGGAGCTGTTTTTT
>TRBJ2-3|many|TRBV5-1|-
CASSLKGTDTQYF
TGCGCCAGCAGCTTGAAGGGCACAGATACGCAGTATTTT
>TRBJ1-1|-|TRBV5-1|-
CASSLEGRANTEAFF
TGCGCCAGCAGCTTGGAGGGCAGGGCGAACACTGAAGCTTTCTTT
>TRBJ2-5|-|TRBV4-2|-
CASSQDFPETQYF
TGTGCCAGCAGCCAAGACTTCCCAGAGACCCAGTACTTC
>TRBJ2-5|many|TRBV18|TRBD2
CASSPRTSGGGETQYF
TGTGCCAGCTCTCCGCGGACTAGCGGGGGCGGAGAGACCCAGTACTTC
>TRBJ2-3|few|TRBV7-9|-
CASSFRDGPDTDTQYF
TGTGCCAGCAGCTTCCGGGATGGCCCCGACACAGATACGCAGTATTTT
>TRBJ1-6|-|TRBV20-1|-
CSARGRDRSSYNSPLHF
TGCAGTGCTAGAGGCCGGGACCGGAGCTCCTATAATTCACCCCTCCACTTT
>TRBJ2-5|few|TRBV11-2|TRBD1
CASSFSGGVLETQYF
TGTGCCAGCAGCTTTTCAGGGGGAGTTTTGGAGACCCAGTACTTC
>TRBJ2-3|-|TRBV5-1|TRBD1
CASSWQGAEDTQYF
TGCGCCAGCAGCTGGCAGGGGGCGGAAGATACGCAGTATTTT
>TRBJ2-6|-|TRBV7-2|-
CASSLDVSGANVLTF
TGTGCCAGCAGCTTAGATGTCTCTGGGGCCAACGTCCTGACTTTC
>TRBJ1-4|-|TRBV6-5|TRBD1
CASSYTNRGRQLFF
TGTGCCAGCAGTTACACCAACAGGGGCAGGCAACTGTTTTTT
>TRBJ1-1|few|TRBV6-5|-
CASRPGLWNTEAFF
TGTGCCAGCAGGCCGGGACTGTGGAACACTGAAGCTTTCTTT
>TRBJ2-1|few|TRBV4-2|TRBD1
CASSRGTGALYNEQFF
TGTGCCAGCAGCCGAGGGACAGGGGCACTTTACAATGAGCAGTTCTTC